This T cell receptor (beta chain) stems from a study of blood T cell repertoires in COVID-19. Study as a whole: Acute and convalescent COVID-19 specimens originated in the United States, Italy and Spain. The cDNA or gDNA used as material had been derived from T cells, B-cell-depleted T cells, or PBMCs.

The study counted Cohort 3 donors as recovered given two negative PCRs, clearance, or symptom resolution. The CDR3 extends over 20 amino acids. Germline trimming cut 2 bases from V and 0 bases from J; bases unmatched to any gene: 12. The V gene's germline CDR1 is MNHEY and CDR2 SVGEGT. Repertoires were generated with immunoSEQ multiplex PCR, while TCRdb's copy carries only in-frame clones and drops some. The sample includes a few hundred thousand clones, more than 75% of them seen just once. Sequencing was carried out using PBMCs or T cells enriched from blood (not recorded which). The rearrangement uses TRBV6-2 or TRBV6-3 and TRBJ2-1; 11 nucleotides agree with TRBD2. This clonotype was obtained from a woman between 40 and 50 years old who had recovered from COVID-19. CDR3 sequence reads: CASSYRLGTSGTSSYNEQFF. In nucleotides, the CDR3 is TGTGCCAGCAGTTACCGACTCGGGACTAGCGGAACAAGCTCCTACAATGAGCAGTTCTTC.